Below, one T cell receptor (beta chain) is given with its context. Antigen specificity is unknown. The data stem from a study of STAT5B mutations in CD4+ large granular lymphocyte leukemia. Study-wide findings and caveats: Top patient clones used TRBV06 genes more often: 8/27 versus 2/35 in controls. Without putative leukemic clones, patient CD4-sorted repertoires remained more clonal than healthy CD4+ repertoires.

This CDR3 has 14 amino acids. With V trimmed by 9 bases and J by 5 bases, 11 bases remained unmatched. The V gene's germline CDR1 is SNHLY and CDR2 FYNNEI. Clones were read by immunoSEQ multiplex PCR, and TCRdb kept only the in-frame ones, dropping some. Among 20,000 or so clones, 82% were seen once, and the ten largest hold about 8.6%. This receptor was identified in a human donor in good health. This chain connects TRBV2 to TRBJ2-7, with TRBD1 identical over 9 bases. Material: CD4+ T cells from blood buffy coats. As DNA, the CDR3 is TGTGCCAGTAGACAGGGGGGCGGTATAAACGAGCAGTACTTC. This translates into CASRQGGGINEQYF.